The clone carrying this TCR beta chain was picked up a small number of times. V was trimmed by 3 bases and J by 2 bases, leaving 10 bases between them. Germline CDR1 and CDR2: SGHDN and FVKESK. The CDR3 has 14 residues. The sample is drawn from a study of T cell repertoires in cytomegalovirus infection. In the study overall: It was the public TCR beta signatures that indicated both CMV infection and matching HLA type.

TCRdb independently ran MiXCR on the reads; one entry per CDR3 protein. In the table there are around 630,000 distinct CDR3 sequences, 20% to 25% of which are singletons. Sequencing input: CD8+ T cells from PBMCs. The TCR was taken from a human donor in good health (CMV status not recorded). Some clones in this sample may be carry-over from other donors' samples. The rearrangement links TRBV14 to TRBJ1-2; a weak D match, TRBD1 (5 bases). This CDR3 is CASSQGPANYGYTF. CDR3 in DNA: TGTGCCAGCAGCCAGGGGCCCGCGAACTATGGCTACACCTTC.